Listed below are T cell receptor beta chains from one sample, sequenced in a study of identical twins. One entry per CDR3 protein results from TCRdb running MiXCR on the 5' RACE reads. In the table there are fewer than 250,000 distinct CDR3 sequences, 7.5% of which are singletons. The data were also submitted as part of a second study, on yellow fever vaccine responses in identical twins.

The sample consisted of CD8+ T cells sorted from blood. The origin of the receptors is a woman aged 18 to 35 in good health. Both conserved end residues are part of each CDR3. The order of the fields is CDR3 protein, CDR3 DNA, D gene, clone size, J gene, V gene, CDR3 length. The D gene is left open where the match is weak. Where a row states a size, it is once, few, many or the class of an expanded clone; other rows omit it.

CDR3 protein: CASSQVLSGANVLTF
CDR3 DNA: TGCGCCAGCAGCCAGGTGCTCTCTGGGGCCAACGTCCTGACTTTC
D gene: .
clone size: few
J gene: TRBJ2-6
V gene: TRBV10-2
CDR3 length: 15

CDR3 protein: CSGRAGLGELFF
CDR3 DNA: TGCAGCGGTAGAGCGGGCCTCGGGGAGCTGTTTTTT
D gene: .
clone size: many
J gene: TRBJ2-2
V gene: TRBV29-1
CDR3 length: 12

CDR3 protein: CASSTRLAGDTDTQYF
CDR3 DNA: TGTGCCAGCAGCACAAGACTAGCGGGGGACACAGATACGCAGTATTTT
D gene: TRBD2
clone size: .
J gene: TRBJ2-3
V gene: TRBV7-8
CDR3 length: 16

CDR3 protein: CSARDYLAGGPNEQFF
CDR3 DNA: TGCAGTGCTAGAGATTATTTGGCGGGAGGGCCCAATGAGCAGTTCTTC
D gene: TRBD2
clone size: .
J gene: TRBJ2-1
V gene: TRBV20-1
CDR3 length: 16

CDR3 protein: CASSQEWGLGNIQYF
CDR3 DNA: TGTGCCAGCAGCCAAGAATGGGGTTTGGGAAACATTCAGTACTTC
D gene: .
clone size: .
J gene: TRBJ2-4
V gene: TRBV3-1
CDR3 length: 15

CDR3 protein: CASSFRGKSGGPLNTEAFF
CDR3 DNA: TGTGCCAGCAGCTTTCGCGGAAAGTCAGGGGGCCCATTGAACACTGAAGCTTTCTTT
D gene: TRBD1
clone size: few
J gene: TRBJ1-1
V gene: TRBV7-8
CDR3 length: 19

CDR3 protein: CATSDFRQEHTGELFF
CDR3 DNA: TGTGCCACCAGTGATTTCCGGCAGGAACACACCGGGGAGCTGTTTTTT
D gene: .
clone size: few
J gene: TRBJ2-2
V gene: TRBV24-1
CDR3 length: 16

CDR3 protein: CASSPEVGLGEAFF
CDR3 DNA: TGTGCCAGCAGCCCCGAGGTAGGGTTAGGTGAAGCTTTCTTT
D gene: .
clone size: many
J gene: TRBJ1-1
V gene: TRBV7-6
CDR3 length: 14

CDR3 protein: CSGASDGGTDNEKLFF
CDR3 DNA: TGCAGCGGTGCCTCGGACGGCGGGACGGATAATGAAAAACTGTTTTTT
D gene: .
clone size: .
J gene: TRBJ1-4
V gene: TRBV29-1
CDR3 length: 16

CDR3 protein: CASSLTVTGTPSGELFF
CDR3 DNA: TGTGCCAGCAGCTTAACCGTGACCGGGACCCCTTCCGGGGAGCTGTTTTTT
D gene: .
clone size: .
J gene: TRBJ2-2
V gene: TRBV7-9
CDR3 length: 17

CDR3 protein: CASSLRGVKEYEQYF
CDR3 DNA: TGTGCCAGCAGCTTGCGGGGGGTAAAGGAATACGAGCAGTACTTC
D gene: TRBD2
clone size: few
J gene: TRBJ2-7
V gene: TRBV7-8
CDR3 length: 15

CDR3 protein: CASRPGQVVFVSHEQYF
CDR3 DNA: TGTGCCAGCAGACCGGGACAGGTAGTTTTTGTCTCCCACGAGCAGTACTTC
D gene: TRBD1
clone size: .
J gene: TRBJ2-7
V gene: TRBV27
CDR3 length: 17

CDR3 protein: CATRGNNEQFF
CDR3 DNA: TGCGCCACCAGGGGGAACAATGAGCAGTTCTTC
D gene: TRBD1
clone size: .
J gene: TRBJ2-1
V gene: TRBV4-1
CDR3 length: 11

CDR3 protein: CASSAMLQGGNSPLHF
CDR3 DNA: TGCGCCAGCAGCGCTATGCTACAGGGGGGAAATTCACCCCTCCACTTT
D gene: TRBD1
clone size: few
J gene: TRBJ1-6
V gene: TRBV4-1
CDR3 length: 16

CDR3 protein: CSARNRDSYGYTF
CDR3 DNA: TGCAGTGCGAGGAATCGGGACAGCTATGGCTACACCTTC
D gene: TRBD1
clone size: many
J gene: TRBJ1-2
V gene: TRBV20-1
CDR3 length: 13

CDR3 protein: CASSYSPGTTNTEAFF
CDR3 DNA: TGTGCCAGCAGTTACTCGCCCGGGACAACAAACACTGAAGCTTTCTTT
D gene: .
clone size: .
J gene: TRBJ1-1
V gene: TRBV6-5
CDR3 length: 16

CDR3 protein: CASSQQGLGYNEQFF
CDR3 DNA: TGCGCCAGCAGCCAACAGGGGTTAGGGTACAATGAGCAGTTCTTC
D gene: .
clone size: many
J gene: TRBJ2-1
V gene: TRBV4-1
CDR3 length: 15

CDR3 protein: CASSQNRATYGYTF
CDR3 DNA: TGCGCCAGCAGCCAGAACCGGGCTACCTATGGCTACACCTTC
D gene: .
clone size: few
J gene: TRBJ1-2
V gene: TRBV4-1
CDR3 length: 14

CDR3 protein: CASSLVVMEQYF
CDR3 DNA: TGTGCCAGCAGCTTAGTCGTTATGGAGCAGTACTTC
D gene: .
clone size: few
J gene: TRBJ2-7
V gene: TRBV7-9
CDR3 length: 12

CDR3 protein: CASSYPGGEAFF
CDR3 DNA: TGTGCCAGCAGTTACCCGGGAGGTGAAGCTTTCTTT
D gene: .
clone size: few
J gene: TRBJ1-1
V gene: TRBV6-5
CDR3 length: 12

CDR3 protein: CASSTSGTSGDYEQYF
CDR3 DNA: TGTGCCAGCAGCACTAGCGGGACTAGCGGAGACTACGAGCAGTACTTC
D gene: TRBD2
clone size: many
J gene: TRBJ2-7
V gene: TRBV4-2
CDR3 length: 16

CDR3 protein: CASSKYRGEKHGYTF
CDR3 DNA: TGCGCCAGCAGCAAATACAGGGGCGAGAAACATGGCTACACCTTC
D gene: TRBD1
clone size: many
J gene: TRBJ1-2
V gene: TRBV5-1
CDR3 length: 15

CDR3 protein: CASSENAGWNTEAFF
CDR3 DNA: TGCGCCAGCAGTGAGAACGCTGGGTGGAACACTGAAGCTTTCTTT
D gene: .
clone size: many
J gene: TRBJ1-1
V gene: TRBV10-1
CDR3 length: 15

CDR3 protein: CASSPLGEQFF
CDR3 DNA: TGTGCCAGCTCACCACTTGGTGAGCAGTTCTTC
D gene: .
clone size: once
J gene: TRBJ2-1
V gene: TRBV18
CDR3 length: 11

CDR3 protein: CASSVGGTYYNEQFF
CDR3 DNA: TGTGCCAGCAGCGTGGGGGGCACGTATTACAATGAGCAGTTCTTC
D gene: .
clone size: .
J gene: TRBJ2-1
V gene: TRBV9
CDR3 length: 15

CDR3 protein: CSALAGDVNNEQFF
CDR3 DNA: TGCAGTGCACTGGCGGGGGACGTCAACAATGAGCAGTTCTTC
D gene: TRBD2
clone size: many
J gene: TRBJ2-1
V gene: TRBV20-1
CDR3 length: 14

CDR3 protein: CVSPANTEAFF
CDR3 DNA: TGTGTCAGTCCGGCGAACACTGAAGCTTTCTTT
D gene: .
clone size: many
J gene: TRBJ1-1
V gene: TRBV12-3/TRBV12-4
CDR3 length: 11

CDR3 protein: CASSPYPGGRASTDTQYF
CDR3 DNA: TGCGCCAGCAGCCCCTACCCCGGGGGTCGTGCTAGCACAGATACGCAGTATTTT
D gene: .
clone size: .
J gene: TRBJ2-3
V gene: TRBV5-1
CDR3 length: 18

CDR3 protein: CASSPLSGGDRETQYF
CDR3 DNA: TGTGCCAGCAGCCCACTTTCCGGGGGTGATCGAGAGACCCAGTACTTC
D gene: .
clone size: few
J gene: TRBJ2-5
V gene: TRBV7-8
CDR3 length: 16

CDR3 protein: CASSEPITGLSSPLHF
CDR3 DNA: TGTGCCAGCAGTGAGCCCATAACAGGATTGAGTTCACCCCTCCACTTT
D gene: .
clone size: few
J gene: TRBJ1-6
V gene: TRBV2
CDR3 length: 16

CDR3 protein: CASSPPTLAGRGDTQYF
CDR3 DNA: TGTGCCAGCAGTCCCCCCACTCTAGCGGGAAGAGGAGATACGCAGTATTTT
D gene: TRBD2
clone size: .
J gene: TRBJ2-3
V gene: TRBV27
CDR3 length: 17

CDR3 protein: CASSPGWGEESYNEQFF
CDR3 DNA: TGTGCCAGCAGCCCGGGATGGGGGGAGGAAAGCTACAATGAGCAGTTCTTC
D gene: .
clone size: many
J gene: TRBJ2-1
V gene: TRBV4-2
CDR3 length: 17

CDR3 protein: CASRQGGGTGELFF
CDR3 DNA: TGTGCCAGCAGGCAGGGTGGCGGCACCGGGGAGCTGTTTTTT
D gene: .
clone size: many
J gene: TRBJ2-2
V gene: TRBV12-3/TRBV12-4
CDR3 length: 14

CDR3 protein: CSARDPQYTGELFF
CDR3 DNA: TGCAGTGCTAGAGATCCACAGTACACCGGGGAGCTGTTTTTT
D gene: .
clone size: many
J gene: TRBJ2-2
V gene: TRBV20-1
CDR3 length: 14

CDR3 protein: CASSTSGTDFSYEQYF
CDR3 DNA: TGTGCCAGCAGCACCAGTGGGACAGACTTTTCCTACGAGCAGTACTTC
D gene: TRBD1
clone size: .
J gene: TRBJ2-7
V gene: TRBV7-6
CDR3 length: 16

CDR3 protein: CASSEQGPETQYF
CDR3 DNA: TGTGCCAGCAGCGAACAGGGTCCAGAGACCCAGTACTTC
D gene: .
clone size: many
J gene: TRBJ2-5
V gene: TRBV6-1
CDR3 length: 13

CDR3 protein: CASSLQSQGFNYGYTF
CDR3 DNA: TGTGCCAGCAGCTTGCAGTCACAGGGGTTTAACTATGGCTACACCTTC
D gene: TRBD1
clone size: .
J gene: TRBJ1-2
V gene: TRBV5-6
CDR3 length: 16

CDR3 protein: CASSFSVVLGTSDTGELFF
CDR3 DNA: TGTGCCAGCAGCTTTTCCGTTGTTCTGGGGACGAGCGACACCGGGGAGCTGTTTTTT
D gene: .
clone size: many
J gene: TRBJ2-2
V gene: TRBV11-1
CDR3 length: 19

CDR3 protein: CASSQDWSSSYNEQFF
CDR3 DNA: TGTGCCAGCAGCCAAGATTGGAGTAGTTCCTACAATGAGCAGTTCTTC
D gene: .
clone size: .
J gene: TRBJ2-1
V gene: TRBV3-1
CDR3 length: 16

CDR3 protein: CASSLIWTGMENGELFF
CDR3 DNA: TGTGCCAGCAGTTTAATTTGGACAGGGATGGAGAACGGGGAGCTGTTTTTT
D gene: TRBD1
clone size: few
J gene: TRBJ2-2
V gene: TRBV12-3/TRBV12-4
CDR3 length: 17

CDR3 protein: CSARDRTDYEQYF
CDR3 DNA: TGCAGTGCTAGAGATCGGACAGACTACGAGCAGTACTTC
D gene: .
clone size: many
J gene: TRBJ2-7
V gene: TRBV20-1
CDR3 length: 13

CDR3 protein: CASSEAEGGQETQYF
CDR3 DNA: TGTGCCAGCAGTGAAGCAGAGGGTGGCCAAGAGACCCAGTACTTC
D gene: .
clone size: many
J gene: TRBJ2-5
V gene: TRBV6-1
CDR3 length: 15

CDR3 protein: CASSLVGSGGPFSEQFF
CDR3 DNA: TGTGCCAGCAGTTTAGTTGGGTCGGGAGGGCCATTTTCTGAGCAGTTCTTC
D gene: TRBD2
clone size: many
J gene: TRBJ2-1
V gene: TRBV12-3/TRBV12-4
CDR3 length: 17

CDR3 protein: CASSSKRTGPPEQETQYF
CDR3 DNA: TGTGCCAGCAGCTCCAAGAGGACAGGGCCCCCCGAGCAAGAGACCCAGTACTTC
D gene: TRBD1
clone size: .
J gene: TRBJ2-5
V gene: TRBV11-1
CDR3 length: 18

CDR3 protein: CASSPGGAGNTEAFF
CDR3 DNA: TGTGCCAGCAGTCCAGGGGGCGCTGGGAACACTGAAGCTTTCTTT
D gene: TRBD1
clone size: few
J gene: TRBJ1-1
V gene: TRBV6-1
CDR3 length: 15

CDR3 protein: CASSSDRQGKYQETQYF
CDR3 DNA: TGTGCCAGCAGCTCGGACAGACAGGGCAAGTACCAAGAGACCCAGTACTTC
D gene: TRBD1
clone size: few
J gene: TRBJ2-5
V gene: TRBV13
CDR3 length: 17

CDR3 protein: CASSLRAQATEAFF
CDR3 DNA: TGCGCCAGCAGCTTACGGGCGCAGGCCACTGAAGCTTTCTTT
D gene: .
clone size: many
J gene: TRBJ1-1
V gene: TRBV5-1
CDR3 length: 14

CDR3 protein: CASSEKGTGGHQETQYF
CDR3 DNA: TGTGCCAGCAGTGAAAAGGGGACAGGGGGCCACCAAGAGACCCAGTACTTC
D gene: TRBD1
clone size: .
J gene: TRBJ2-5
V gene: TRBV2
CDR3 length: 17

CDR3 protein: CASSLTGGSHEQYF
CDR3 DNA: TGTGCCAGCAGCTTGACAGGGGGCTCCCACGAGCAGTACTTC
D gene: TRBD1
clone size: .
J gene: TRBJ2-7
V gene: TRBV5-5
CDR3 length: 14

CDR3 protein: CASSGRLVEQFF
CDR3 DNA: TGTGCCAGCAGTGGACGGTTAGTGGAGCAGTTCTTC
D gene: .
clone size: .
J gene: TRBJ2-1
V gene: TRBV5-4
CDR3 length: 12

CDR3 protein: CASSEELAFTGELFF
CDR3 DNA: TGTGCCAGCAGTGAGGAGCTAGCGTTCACCGGGGAGCTGTTTTTT
D gene: .
clone size: .
J gene: TRBJ2-2
V gene: TRBV6-1
CDR3 length: 15

CDR3 protein: CATSREGLTGELFF
CDR3 DNA: TGTGCCACCAGCAGGGAAGGCCTGACCGGGGAGCTGTTTTTT
D gene: .
clone size: few
J gene: TRBJ2-2
V gene: TRBV15
CDR3 length: 14

CDR3 protein: CASSLAKAGQGRNTEAFF
CDR3 DNA: TGTGCCAGCAGTTTAGCTAAGGCAGGACAGGGAAGAAACACTGAAGCTTTCTTT
D gene: TRBD1
clone size: few
J gene: TRBJ1-1
V gene: TRBV12-3/TRBV12-4
CDR3 length: 18

CDR3 protein: CASSFEGFRVDEQFF
CDR3 DNA: TGTGCCAGCAGCTTCGAGGGGTTTAGGGTTGACGAGCAGTTCTTC
D gene: .
clone size: many
J gene: TRBJ2-1
V gene: TRBV11-2
CDR3 length: 15

CDR3 protein: CASRDFSYNEQFF
CDR3 DNA: TGTGCCAGCAGGGACTTCTCCTACAATGAGCAGTTCTTC
D gene: .
clone size: many
J gene: TRBJ2-1
V gene: TRBV11-2
CDR3 length: 13

CDR3 protein: CASSQDHFGGQGPNEQFF
CDR3 DNA: TGTGCCAGCAGCCAAGATCACTTCGGGGGACAGGGACCCAATGAGCAGTTCTTC
D gene: TRBD1
clone size: .
J gene: TRBJ2-1
V gene: TRBV4-2
CDR3 length: 18

CDR3 protein: CASSQDNRGGNQPQHF
CDR3 DNA: TGCGCCAGCAGCCAAGATAACAGGGGAGGTAATCAGCCCCAGCATTTT
D gene: TRBD1
clone size: few
J gene: TRBJ1-5
V gene: TRBV4-1
CDR3 length: 16

CDR3 protein: CSANLNSEAFF
CDR3 DNA: TGCAGTGCAAATTTGAACTCTGAAGCTTTCTTT
D gene: .
clone size: .
J gene: TRBJ1-1
V gene: TRBV20-1
CDR3 length: 11

CDR3 protein: CASSLAAGVNEQYF
CDR3 DNA: TGTGCCAGCAGCTTGGCTGCGGGAGTGAACGAGCAGTACTTC
D gene: TRBD2
clone size: .
J gene: TRBJ2-7
V gene: TRBV7-9
CDR3 length: 14

CDR3 protein: CASSSSRDRGYEQYF
CDR3 DNA: TGTGCCAGCAGTTCAAGCCGGGACAGGGGGTATGAGCAGTACTTC
D gene: TRBD1
clone size: many
J gene: TRBJ2-7
V gene: TRBV12-3/TRBV12-4
CDR3 length: 15